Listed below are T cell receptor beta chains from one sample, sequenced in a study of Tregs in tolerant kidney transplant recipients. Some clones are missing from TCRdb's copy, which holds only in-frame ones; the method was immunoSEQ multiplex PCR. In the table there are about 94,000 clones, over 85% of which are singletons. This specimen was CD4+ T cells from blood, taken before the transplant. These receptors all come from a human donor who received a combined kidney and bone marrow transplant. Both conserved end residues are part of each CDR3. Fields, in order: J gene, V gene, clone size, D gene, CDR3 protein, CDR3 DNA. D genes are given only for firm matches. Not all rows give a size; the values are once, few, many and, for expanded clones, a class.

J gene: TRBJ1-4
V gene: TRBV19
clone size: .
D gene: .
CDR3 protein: CASSIQGENEKLFF
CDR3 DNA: TGTGCCAGTAGTATTCAGGGCGAAAATGAAAAACTGTTTTTT

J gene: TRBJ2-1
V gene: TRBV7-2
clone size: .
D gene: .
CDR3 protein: CASSLSAGNNEQFF
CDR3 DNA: TGTGCCAGCAGCTTATCCGCAGGGAACAATGAGCAGTTCTTC

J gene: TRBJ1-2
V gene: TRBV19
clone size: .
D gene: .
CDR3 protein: CASSPLNYGYTF
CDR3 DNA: TGTGCCAGTAGTCCCCTTAACTATGGCTACACCTTC

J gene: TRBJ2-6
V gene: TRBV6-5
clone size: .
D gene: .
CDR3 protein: CASSFSGANVLTF
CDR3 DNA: TGTGCCAGCAGCTTCTCTGGGGCCAACGTCCTGACTTTC

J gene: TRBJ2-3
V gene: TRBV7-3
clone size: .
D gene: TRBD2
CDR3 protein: CASSLNRDSGRLGDTQYF
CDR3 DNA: TGTGCCAGCAGCTTAAATCGGGATAGCGGGAGGTTAGGAGATACGCAGTATTTT

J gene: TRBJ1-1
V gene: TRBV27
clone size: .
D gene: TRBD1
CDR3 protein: CASSRKPTGGPFANTEAFF
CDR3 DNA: TGTGCCAGCAGTCGGAAGCCGACAGGGGGCCCGTTCGCAAACACTGAAGCTTTCTTT

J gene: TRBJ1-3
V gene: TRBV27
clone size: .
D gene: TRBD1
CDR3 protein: CASSLSRQGLSGNTIYF
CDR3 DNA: TGTGCCAGCAGTTTATCCCGACAGGGACTCTCTGGAAACACCATATATTTT

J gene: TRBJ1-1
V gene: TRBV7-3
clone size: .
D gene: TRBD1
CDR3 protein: CASSPNAGGTEAFF
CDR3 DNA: TGTGCCAGCAGCCCCAATGCAGGGGGCACTGAAGCTTTCTTT

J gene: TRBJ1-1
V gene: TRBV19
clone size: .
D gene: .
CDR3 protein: CASSLPTGLNTEAFF
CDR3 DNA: TGTGCCAGTAGTCTCCCGACAGGTCTGAACACTGAAGCTTTCTTT

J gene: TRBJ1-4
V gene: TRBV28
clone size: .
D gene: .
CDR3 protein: CASKNNFEKLFF
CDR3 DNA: TGTGCCAGCAAAAACAATTTCGAAAAACTGTTTTTT

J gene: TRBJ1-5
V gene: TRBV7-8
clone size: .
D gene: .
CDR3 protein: CASSWSSNQPQHF
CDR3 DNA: TGTGCCAGCAGCTGGAGTAGCAATCAGCCCCAGCATTTT

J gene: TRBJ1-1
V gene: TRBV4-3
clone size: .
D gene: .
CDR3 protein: CASSGADYTEAFF
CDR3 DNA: TGCGCCAGCAGCGGGGCCGATTACACTGAAGCTTTCTTT

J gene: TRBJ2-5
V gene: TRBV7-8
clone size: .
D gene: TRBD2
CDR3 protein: CASSLPTWGGAQYF
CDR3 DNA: TGTGCCAGCAGCTTACCCACCTGGGGGGGGGCCCAGTACTTC

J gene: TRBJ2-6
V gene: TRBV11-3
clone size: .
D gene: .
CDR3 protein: CASSPPRAGANVLTF
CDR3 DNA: TGTGCCAGCAGCCCTCCGCGGGCTGGGGCCAACGTCCTGACTTTC

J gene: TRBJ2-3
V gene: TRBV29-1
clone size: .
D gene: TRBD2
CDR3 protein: CSASGTSGPTDTQYF
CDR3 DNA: TGCAGCGCCTCCGGGACTAGCGGGCCCACAGATACGCAGTATTTT

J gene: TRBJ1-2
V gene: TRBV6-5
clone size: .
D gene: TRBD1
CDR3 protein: CASSFTGTGVYGYTF
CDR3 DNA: TGTGCCAGCAGTTTTACCGGGACAGGGGTCTATGGCTACACCTTC

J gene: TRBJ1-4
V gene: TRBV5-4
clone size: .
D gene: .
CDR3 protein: CASSVSGVYEKLFF
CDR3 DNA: TGTGCCAGCAGCGTATCGGGGGTATATGAAAAACTGTTTTTT

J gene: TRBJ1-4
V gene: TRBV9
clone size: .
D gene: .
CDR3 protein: CASGTGVGGEKLFF
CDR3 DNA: TGTGCCAGCGGTACGGGGGTAGGCGGTGAAAAACTGTTTTTT

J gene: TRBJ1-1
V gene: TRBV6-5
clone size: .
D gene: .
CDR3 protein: CASRRSPRTNTEAFF
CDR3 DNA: TGTGCCAGCAGGAGGTCGCCGAGAACTAACACTGAAGCTTTCTTT

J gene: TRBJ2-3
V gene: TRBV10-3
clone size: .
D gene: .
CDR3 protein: CAISESAGGTDTQYF
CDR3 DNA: TGTGCCATCAGTGAATCGGCAGGGGGCACAGATACGCAGTATTTT

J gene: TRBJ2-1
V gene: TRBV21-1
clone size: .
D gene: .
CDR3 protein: CASSKEGERDFFDRFF
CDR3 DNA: TGTGCCAGCAGCAAAGAGGGGGAGCGGGACTTTTTCGATAGGTTCTTC

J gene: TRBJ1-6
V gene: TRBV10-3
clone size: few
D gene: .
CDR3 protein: CASQTVSYNSPLHF
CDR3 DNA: TGTGCCAGCCAGACAGTCTCCTATAATTCACCCCTCCACTTT

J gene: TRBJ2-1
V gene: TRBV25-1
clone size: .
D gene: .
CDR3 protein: CASSDSMRLAYNEQFF
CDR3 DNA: TGTGCCAGCAGTGATTCCATGAGACTAGCCTACAATGAGCAGTTCTTC

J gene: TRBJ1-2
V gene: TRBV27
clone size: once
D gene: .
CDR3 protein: CASSFGQTPNYGYTF
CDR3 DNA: TGTGCCAGCAGTTTTGGACAAACACCTAACTATGGCTACACCTTC

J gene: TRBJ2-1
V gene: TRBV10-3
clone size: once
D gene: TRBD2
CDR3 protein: CAIGRGSKTFYNEQFF
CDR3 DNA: TGTGCCATCGGGAGGGGTTCGAAAACGTTCTACAATGAGCAGTTCTTC

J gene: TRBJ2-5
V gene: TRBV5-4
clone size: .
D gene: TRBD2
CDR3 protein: CASSRSAGEETQYF
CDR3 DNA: TGTGCCAGCAGCCGATCAGCGGGAGAAGAGACCCAGTACTTC

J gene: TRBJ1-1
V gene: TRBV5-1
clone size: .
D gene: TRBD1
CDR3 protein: CASSLASGTGLTEAFF
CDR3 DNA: TGCGCCAGCAGCTTGGCTTCCGGGACAGGGCTGACTGAAGCTTTCTTT

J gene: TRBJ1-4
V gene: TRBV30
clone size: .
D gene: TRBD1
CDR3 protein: CAWSVLTGGNEKLFF
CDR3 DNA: TGTGCCTGGAGTGTACTTACAGGGGGAAATGAAAAACTGTTTTTT

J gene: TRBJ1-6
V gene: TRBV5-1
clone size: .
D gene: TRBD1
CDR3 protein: CASSVWTGGTYNSPLHF
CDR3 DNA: TGCGCCAGCAGCGTCTGGACAGGGGGCACCTATAATTCACCCCTCCACTTT

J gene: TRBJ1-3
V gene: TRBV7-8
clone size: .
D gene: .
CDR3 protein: CASSLRGRLSGNTIYF
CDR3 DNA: TGTGCCAGCAGCTTGCGAGGCAGACTCTCTGGAAACACCATATATTTT

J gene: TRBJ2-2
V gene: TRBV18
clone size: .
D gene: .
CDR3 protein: CASSPWTNSNTGELFF
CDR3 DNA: TGTGCCAGCTCACCATGGACAAATTCGAACACCGGGGAGCTGTTTTTT

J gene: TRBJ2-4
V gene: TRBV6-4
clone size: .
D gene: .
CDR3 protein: CASSDSGRGHIQYF
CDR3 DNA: TGTGCCAGCAGTGACTCGGGCAGGGGACACATTCAGTACTTC

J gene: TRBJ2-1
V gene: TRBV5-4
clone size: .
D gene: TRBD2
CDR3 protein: CASSLRAGVGNEQFF
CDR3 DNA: TGTGCCAGCAGCTTAAGAGCGGGGGTAGGCAATGAGCAGTTCTTC

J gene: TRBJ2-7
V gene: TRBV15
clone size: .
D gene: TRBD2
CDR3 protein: CATSRDQVAGANEQYF
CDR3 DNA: TGTGCCACCAGCAGAGATCAGGTAGCGGGGGCTAACGAGCAGTACTTC

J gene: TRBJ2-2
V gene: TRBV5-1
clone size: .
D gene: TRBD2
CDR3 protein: CASSFLAGGIPGELFF
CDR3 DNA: TGCGCCAGCAGCTTTCTGGCGGGAGGTATTCCCGGGGAGCTGTTTTTT

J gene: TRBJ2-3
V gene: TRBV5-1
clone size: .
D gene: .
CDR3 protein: CASSLSEGRRGTQYF
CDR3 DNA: TGCGCCAGCAGCTTGTCAGAGGGAAGGAGGGGTACGCAGTATTTT

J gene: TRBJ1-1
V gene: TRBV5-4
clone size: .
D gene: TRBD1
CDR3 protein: CASSLQGGVNTEAFF
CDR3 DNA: TGTGCCAGCAGCTTGCAGGGGGGTGTGAACACTGAAGCTTTCTTT

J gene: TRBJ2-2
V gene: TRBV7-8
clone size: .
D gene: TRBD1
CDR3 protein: CASSYAGQGNTGELFF
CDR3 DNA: TGTGCCAGCAGCTACGCGGGACAGGGGAACACCGGGGAGCTGTTTTTT

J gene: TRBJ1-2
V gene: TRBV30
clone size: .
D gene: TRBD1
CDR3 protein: CAWSLDRVGSDGYTF
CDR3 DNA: TGTGCCTGGAGTCTTGACAGGGTGGGGTCAGATGGCTACACCTTC

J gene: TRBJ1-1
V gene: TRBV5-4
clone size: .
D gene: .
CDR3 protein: CASSLGGDPNTEAFF
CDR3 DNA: TGTGCCAGCAGCTTGGGGGGGGACCCGAACACTGAAGCTTTCTTT

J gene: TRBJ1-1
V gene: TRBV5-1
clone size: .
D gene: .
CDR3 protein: CASSLGHSVTEAFF
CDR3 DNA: TGCGCCAGCAGCTTGGGACATAGTGTCACTGAAGCTTTCTTT

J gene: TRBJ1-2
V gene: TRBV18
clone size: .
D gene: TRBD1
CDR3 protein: CASSQLTGEDGYTF
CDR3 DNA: TGTGCCAGCTCACAGTTGACAGGGGAGGATGGCTACACCTTC

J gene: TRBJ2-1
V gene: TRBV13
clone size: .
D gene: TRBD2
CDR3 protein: CASRLAGGRDEQFF
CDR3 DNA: TGTGCCAGCCGTCTAGCGGGGGGGAGGGATGAGCAGTTCTTC

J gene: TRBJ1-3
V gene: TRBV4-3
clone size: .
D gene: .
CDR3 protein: CASSQAGTGNTIYF
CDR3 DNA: TGCGCCAGCAGCCAAGCAGGAACTGGAAACACCATATATTTT

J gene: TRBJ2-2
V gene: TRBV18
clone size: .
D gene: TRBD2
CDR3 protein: CASSPSGSTGELFF
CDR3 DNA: TGTGCCAGCTCACCTAGCGGGAGTACCGGGGAGCTGTTTTTT

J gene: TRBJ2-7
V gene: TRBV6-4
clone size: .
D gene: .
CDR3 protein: CASSDSTFRTAAYEQYF
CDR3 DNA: TGTGCCAGCAGTGACTCGACCTTTAGGACAGCAGCCTACGAGCAGTACTTC

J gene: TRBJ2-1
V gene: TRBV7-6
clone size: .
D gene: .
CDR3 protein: CASSPSGAPYNEQFF
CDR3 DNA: TGTGCCAGCAGCCCATCAGGGGCTCCCTACAATGAGCAGTTCTTC

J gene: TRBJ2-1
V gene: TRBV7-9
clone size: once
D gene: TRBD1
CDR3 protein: CASSLTQGTYNEQFF
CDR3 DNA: TGTGCCAGCAGCTTAACACAGGGGACCTACAATGAGCAGTTCTTC

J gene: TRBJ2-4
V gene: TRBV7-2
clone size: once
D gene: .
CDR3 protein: CASSLWSWIADDDKNIQYF
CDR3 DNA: TGTGCCAGCAGCTTATGGTCTTGGATAGCAGACGATGACAAAAACATTCAGTACTTC

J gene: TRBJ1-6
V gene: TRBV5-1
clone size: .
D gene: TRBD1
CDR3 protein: CASSSRQGAHGNSPLHF
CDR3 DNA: TGCGCCAGCAGCTCCCGACAGGGGGCGCACGGTAATTCACCCCTCCACTTT

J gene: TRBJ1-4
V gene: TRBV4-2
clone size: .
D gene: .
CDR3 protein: CASSPNRGSNEKLFF
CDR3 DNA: TGTGCCAGCAGCCCCAATAGAGGGTCTAATGAAAAACTGTTTTTT